This T cell receptor beta chain is drawn from a study of cytomegalovirus exposure and HLA in healthy donors. Germline lookup yields CDR1 MNHEY and CDR2 SVGAGI. Trimming shortened V by 2 bases and J by 7 bases, and 21 bases separated the two germline ends. This CDR3 contains 16 residues. As concerns this clone: What it recognizes is unknown.

Whole-study findings and limits: According to a later analysis, TCR clusters from the first cohort tended to co-occur in the 120 or so validation repertoires.

TCRdb's copy holds only in-frame clones and misses some; the assay was immunoSEQ multiplex PCR. The top ten clones hold 1.4% to 1.5% of a sample with 120,000 or so clones, more than 70% of them seen once. Specimen: PBMCs. The V and J genes are TRBV6-5 and TRBJ2-7; D is unclear. This receptor was obtained from a man aged 25-45 years in good health and CMV-seronegative. The chain's CDR3 is CASSYTPTSYFREQYF. The CDR3, as DNA: TGTGCCAGCAGTTACACCCCGACAAGCTATTTCAGGGAGCAGTACTTC.